The 15 T cell receptor beta chains given below trace back to one sample, sequenced in a study of T cell repertoires in cytomegalovirus infection. TCRdb recomputed calls from the reads with MiXCR, one row per CDR3 protein. The table shows about 470,000 distinct CDR3 sequences, with 42% occurring only once. No antigen has been assigned to these receptors. The sample was cultured PBMCs, taken from culture after CMV antigen stimulation. The receptor source for this set is a human donor in good health (CMV status not recorded). Some clones in this sample may be carry-over from other donors' samples.

V gene TRBV27 combines with J gene TRBJ1-2; 11 nucleotides match TRBD1. In germline, CDR1 is MNHEY, CDR2 SMNVEV (reference sequence). This CDR3 has 18 amino acids. Trimming cost V 5 bases and J 0 bases; bases outside gene matches: 11. Written as DNA, the CDR3 is TGTGCCAGCAGTCGGTTTTCCGGGACAGGGGGGTCTAACTATGGCTACACCTTC. Protein product: CASSRFSGTGGSNYGYTF.

This clonotype was seen more than once but under ten times. V gene TRBV7-2 combines with J gene TRBJ2-6; D remains unclear. Trimming took off 5 bases at V and 2 bases at J, with 22 bases between the two ends. CDR3 length equals 19 residues. Germline V CDR1 and CDR2: SGHTA, FQGNSA. CDR3 in amino acids: CASSPDGVQVRTGANVLTF. The CDR3 DNA reads as TGTGCCAGCAGCCCAGACGGAGTCCAGGTTCGGACTGGGGCCAACGTCCTGACTTTC.

The chain joins TRBV20-1 to TRBJ2-3; D may match TRBD1 or TRBD2 (7 bases each). CDR1 and CDR2 from the germline V gene are DFQATT and SNEGSKA (reference sequence). The CDR3 is 15 amino acids. With 2 bases removed from V and 2 bases from J, the gap between germline ends came to 14 bases. CDR3 bases: TGCAGTGCTAGAAGGGGGGGACAGACCACAGATACGCAGTATTTT. Its protein product is CSARRGGQTTDTQYF.

The chain is built from TRBV5-1 and TRBJ2-3; no definite D call. V shed 4 bases and J shed 8 bases, with 8 bases lying between them. CDR3 length equals 11 residues. Germline assignment: CDR1 SGHRS and CDR2 YFSETQ. The CDR3 DNA reads TGCGCCAGCAGCGGTTCAGCTACGCAGTATTTT. Its protein product is CASSGSATQYF.

This sequence joins TRBV7-2 and TRBJ1-3; D remains unclear. The V and J ends lost 5 bases and 0 bases respectively, with 8 bases between them. CDR1 SGHTA and CDR2 FQGNSA come from the germline V gene. This CDR3 contains 14 residues. CDR3 region: CASSVFGSGNTIYF. The CDR3 DNA reads as TGTGCCAGCAGCGTTTTTGGCTCTGGAAACACCATATATTTT.

J is TRBJ2-7 and V is TRBV5-4; TRBD2 aligns across 8 bases. The germline CDR1 and CDR2 sequences are SGHNT and YYREEE (reference sequence). The ends lost 4 bases at V and 0 bases at J; junction bases unmatched: 9. The CDR3 loop spans 16 amino acids. DNA of the CDR3: TGTGCCAGCAGCCCCGGGGGCGGGAGGAACTCCTACGAGCAGTACTTC. Encoded protein: CASSPGGGRNSYEQYF.

This clonotype has a handful of counts. The genes are TRBV7-2 and TRBJ2-1, with TRBD2 matching 9 bases. The CDR3 loop spans 15 amino acids. Trimming cost V 7 bases and J 7 bases; bases outside gene matches: 11. CDR1 and CDR2 (germline): SGHTA, FQGNSA. The CDR3 protein is CASTEAASGINEQFF. CDR3 bases: TGTGCCAGCACCGAGGCGGCTAGCGGGATTAATGAGCAGTTCTTC. Complete variable domain (other parts from reference TRBV7-2 and TRBJ2-1): GAGVSQSPSNKVTEKGKDVELRCDPISGHTALYWYRQSLGQGLEFLIYFQGNSAPDKSGLPSDRFSAERTGGSVSTLTIQRTQQEDSAVYLCASTEAASGINEQFFGPGTRLTVL.

V usage is TRBV5-6 and J usage is TRBJ1-1; D unresolved. The ends were cut back, 3 bases at V and 1 base at J, with 13 bases in the middle. Germline V lookup: CDR1 SGHDT, CDR2 YYEEEE. This CDR3 contains 15 residues. For the CDR3, the DNA is TGTGCCAGCAGCTCCGAAGGAACACGGAACACTGAAGCTTTCTTT. Translation gives CASSSEGTRNTEAFF.

DNA for the CDR3: TGTGCCAGCAGCTGGGGGACAGGGGGCTTAAATCAGCCCCAGCATTTT. Its translation is CASSWGTGGLNQPQHF. The rearrangement uses TRBV5-6 and TRBJ1-5; 12 bases line up with TRBD1. Germline CDR1 and CDR2: SGHDT and YYEEEE. V dropped 3 bases and J dropped 4; count of bases not matched to a gene: 5. The CDR3 length is 16 residues.

This clonotype was counted between two and nine times. The CDR3 DNA follows: TGCAGCGTTGGGGGACAGCTGAACACTGAAGCTTTCTTT. As protein: CSVGGQLNTEAFF. The chain employs TRBV29-1 and TRBJ1-1; the match to TRBD1 covers 7 bases. The germline CDR1 and CDR2 sequences are SQVTM and ANQGSEA. V shed 4 bases and J 0 bases; nucleotides not matched to a gene: 2. The CDR3 is 13 residues long.

There are a few counts of this clonotype. This rearrangement joins TRBV5-6 to TRBJ2-3; 7 positions match TRBD2. J was trimmed by 2 bases and V by 3 bases; bases with no gene match: 6. The CDR3 runs to 15 residues. Germline V gene lookup returns CDR1 SGHDT and CDR2 YYEEEE. The CDR3 DNA sequence: TGTGCCAGCAGCTCGGCCGGGACTACCACAGATACGCAGTATTTT. Translating gives CASSSAGTTTDTQYF.

The chain combines TRBV4-1 with TRBJ1-5; 8 bases match TRBD1. V lost 2 bases to trimming and J lost 1 base; unmatched junction nucleotides: 7. Germline V gene sequence: CDR1 MGHRA, CDR2 YSYEKL. CDR3 length: 17 residues. The CDR3 coding sequence is TGCGCCAGCAGCCAAAACTCAGGGGGCGTAAGCAATCAGCCCCAGCATTTT. The encoded protein is CASSQNSGGVSNQPQHF.

This chain connects TRBV7-9 to TRBJ2-4, with 8 positions matching TRBD1. The CDR3 covers 13 residues. Germline CDR1 reads SEHNR; CDR2 reads FQNEAQ (reference sequence). V was clipped by 4 bases and J by 11 bases; unmatched bases: 7. The CDR3 sequence: CASSSGGYGLQYF. The CDR3 region has the DNA TGTGCCAGCAGCTCAGGGGGCTACGGGCTTCAGTACTTC.

This clonotype was picked up a small number of times. The J gene is TRBJ2-1, the V gene TRBV7-8, with TRBD2 matching 11 bases. V shed 1 base and J 4 bases; nucleotides not matched to a gene: 9. CDR3 size: 18 residues. Germline V CDR1 and CDR2: SGHVS, FQNEAQ. CDR3 in amino acids: CASSLVGSGGALYNEQFF. CDR3 coding DNA: TGTGCCAGCAGCTTAGTAGGTAGCGGGGGGGCCCTGTACAATGAGCAGTTCTTC. The full variable domain, in which reference TRBV7-8 and TRBJ2-1 provide the parts outside the CDR3, is GAGVSQSPRYKVAKRGQDVALRCDPISGHVSLFWYQQALGQGPEFLTYFQNEAQLDKSGLPSDRFFAERPEGSVSTLKIQRTQQEDSAVYLCASSLVGSGGALYNEQFFGPGTRLTVL.

The rearrangement uses TRBV6-5 and TRBJ2-5; D possibly corresponds to TRBD2 (6 bases). Between the trimmed V and J ends, which lost 3 bases and 1 base, there was a span of 12 bases. This CDR3 is built from 15 residues. Germline V gene data show CDR1 as MNHEY and CDR2 as SVGAGI. In DNA form, the CDR3 reads TGTGCCAGCAGTTATGGGGGAGGAATCCAAGAGACCCAGTACTTC. Amino acids: CASSYGGGIQETQYF.